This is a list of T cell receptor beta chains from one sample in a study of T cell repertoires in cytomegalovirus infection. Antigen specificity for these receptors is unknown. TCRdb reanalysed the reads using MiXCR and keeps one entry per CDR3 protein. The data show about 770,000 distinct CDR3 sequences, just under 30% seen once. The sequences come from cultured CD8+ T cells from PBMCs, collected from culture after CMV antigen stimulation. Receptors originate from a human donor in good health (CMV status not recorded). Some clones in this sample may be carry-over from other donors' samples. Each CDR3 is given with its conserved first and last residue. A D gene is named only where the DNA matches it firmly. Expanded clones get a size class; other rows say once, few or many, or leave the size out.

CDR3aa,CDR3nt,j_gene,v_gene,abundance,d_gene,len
CASSSSGGARRDEQFF,TGTGCCAGCAGTTCTAGCGGGGGGGCCCGTAGGGATGAGCAGTTCTTC,TRBJ2-1,TRBV12-3/TRBV12-4,few,TRBD2,16
CATSFSSYNEQFF,TGCGCCACGAGTTTTAGCTCCTACAATGAGCAGTTCTTC,TRBJ2-1,TRBV5-1,few,NA,13
CATSRDLAVSYNEQFF,TGTGCCACCAGCAGAGATCTAGCGGTTTCCTACAATGAGCAGTTCTTC,TRBJ2-1,TRBV15,few,TRBD2,16
CASSGQRTKDNEQFF,TGTGCCAGCAGCGGACAGAGGACTAAGGACAATGAGCAGTTCTTC,TRBJ2-1,TRBV7-9,NA,NA,15
CASSGQGVTGELFF,TGTGCCAGCAGTGGACAGGGGGTGACCGGGGAGCTGTTTTTT,TRBJ2-2,TRBV6-6,NA,TRBD1,14
CASSQDQYGGAKNIQYF,TGCGCCAGCAGCCAAGATCAATACGGGGGGGCCAAAAACATTCAGTACTTC,TRBJ2-4,TRBV4-3,few,TRBD2,17
CATSDFGLADEQFF,TGTGCCACCAGTGATTTTGGACTAGCGGACGAGCAGTTCTTC,TRBJ2-1,TRBV24-1,NA,TRBD2,14
CASSFGRTEQYF,TGTGCCAGCAGCTTCGGACGGACCGAGCAGTACTTC,TRBJ2-7,TRBV7-2,many,NA,12
CSARNRDRAYNEQFF,TGCAGTGCTCGAAACCGGGACAGGGCGTACAATGAGCAGTTCTTC,TRBJ2-1,TRBV20-1,NA,TRBD1,15
CASSYGGAGEETQYF,TGTGCCAGCAGTTATGGAGGAGCAGGGGAAGAGACCCAGTACTTC,TRBJ2-5,TRBV6-1,NA,NA,15
CASSPKSLLNTEAFF,TGTGCCAGCAGCCCGAAGTCCCTTCTTAACACTGAAGCTTTCTTT,TRBJ1-1,TRBV7-8,few,NA,15
CASPRTSGGHPRFNEQFF,TGTGCCAGCCCCCGGACTAGCGGGGGTCATCCTAGGTTCAATGAGCAGTTCTTC,TRBJ2-1,TRBV2,NA,TRBD2,18
CASRTSGQETQYF,TGTGCCAGCAGGACTAGCGGACAAGAGACCCAGTACTTC,TRBJ2-5,TRBV12-3/TRBV12-4,NA,TRBD2,13
CATSDGLAGGQETQYF,TGTGCCACCAGTGACGGTCTAGCGGGGGGACAAGAGACCCAGTACTTC,TRBJ2-5,TRBV24-1,few,TRBD2,16
CASSTAGRANYGYTF,TGTGCCAGCAGTACAGCAGGGAGGGCTAACTATGGCTACACCTTC,TRBJ1-2,TRBV6-6,few,NA,15
CSARDRDSGISNYGYTF,TGCAGTGCTAGGGATCGGGACAGCGGAATCTCTAACTATGGCTACACCTTC,TRBJ1-2,TRBV20-1,NA,TRBD1,17
CASLAERDGQETQYF,TGTGCCAGCCTAGCGGAGAGGGACGGGCAAGAGACCCAGTACTTC,TRBJ2-5,TRBV11-1,few,TRBD2,15
CASSLLAGGRGEQFF,TGTGCCAGCAGTTTATTAGCGGGGGGGCGAGGTGAGCAGTTCTTC,TRBJ2-1,TRBV27,few,TRBD2,15
CASGDEQYF,TGTGCCAGCGGGGACGAGCAGTACTTC,TRBJ2-7,TRBV9,few,NA,9
CASSIAGYHQPQHF,TGTGCCAGTAGTATTGCAGGGTATCATCAGCCCCAGCATTTT,TRBJ1-5,TRBV19,many,NA,14
CASSTRTGGDFF,TGTGCCAGCAGTACCCGGACAGGGGGCGATTTCTTC,TRBJ2-1,TRBV12-3/TRBV12-4,NA,TRBD1,12
CASSLGREAFF,TGTGCCAGCAGCTTAGGACGTGAAGCTTTCTTT,TRBJ1-1,TRBV5-1,many,NA,11
CASSLSGGGGTEAFF,TGTGCCAGCAGTTTATCTGGGGGAGGAGGCACTGAAGCTTTCTTT,TRBJ1-1,TRBV27,many,NA,15
CATSTSRTLDKRFF,TGTGCCACCAGTACCTCGAGGACACTCGATAAGCGGTTCTTC,TRBJ2-1,TRBV15,NA,NA,14
CASSKNTEAFF,TGTGCCAGCAGTAAGAACACTGAAGCTTTCTTT,TRBJ1-1,TRBV6-1,many,NA,11
CASSLGRGSFMNTEAFF,TGTGCCAGCAGCTTAGGGCGAGGGTCCTTTATGAACACTGAAGCTTTCTTT,TRBJ1-1,TRBV7-6,NA,NA,17
CSARDDRLYANTGELFF,TGCAGTGCTAGAGATGACAGGCTATACGCGAACACCGGGGAGCTGTTTTTT,TRBJ2-2,TRBV20-1,NA,NA,17
CASTAGPLGNQPQHF,TGTGCCAGCACGGCGGGACCGTTGGGCAATCAGCCCCAGCATTTT,TRBJ1-5,TRBV6-6,NA,NA,15
CASSWVRNTEAFF,TGTGCCAGCAGCTGGGTGAGGAACACTGAAGCTTTCTTT,TRBJ1-1,TRBV7-9,NA,NA,13
CASSLDQGGWGYGYTF,TGTGCCAGCAGCTTGGATCAGGGAGGGTGGGGCTATGGCTACACCTTC,TRBJ1-2,TRBV5-5,NA,NA,16